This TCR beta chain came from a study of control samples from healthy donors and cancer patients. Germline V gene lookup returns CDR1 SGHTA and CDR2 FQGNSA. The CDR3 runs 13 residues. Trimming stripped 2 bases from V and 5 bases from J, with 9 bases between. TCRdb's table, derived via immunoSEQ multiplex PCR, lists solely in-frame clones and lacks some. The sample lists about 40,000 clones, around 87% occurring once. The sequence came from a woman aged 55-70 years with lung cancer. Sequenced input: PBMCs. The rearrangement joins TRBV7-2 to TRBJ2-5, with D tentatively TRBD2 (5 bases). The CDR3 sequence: CASSLTGIETQYF. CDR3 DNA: TGTGCCAGCAGCTTAACCGGGATCGAGACCCAGTACTTC. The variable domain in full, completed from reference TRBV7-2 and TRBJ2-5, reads GAGVSQSPSNKVTEKGKDVELRCDPISGHTALYWYRQSLGQGLEFLIYFQGNSAPDKSGLPSDRFSAERTGGSVSTLTIQRTQQEDSAVYLCASSLTGIETQYFGPGTRLLVL.